This T cell receptor (beta chain) was identified during a study of blood T cells in healthy people across ages. Through a sample-barcoded 5' primer and a J-beta primer mix, a second PCR was run for about 6 to 12 cycles. TCRdb fed the 5' RACE reads into MiXCR, producing one record per CDR3 protein. Of around 1.5 million distinct CDR3 sequences in the sample, approximately 59% were seen once. The germline gives CDR1 SGHTA, CDR2 FQGNSA. This CDR3 is built from 17 residues. Trimming removed 2 bases at V and 0 bases at J, with 14 bases between. The TCR was taken from a man aged 18 to 35 in good health. This sequence joins TRBV7-2 and TRBJ2-1; D is uncertain. The source material was blood. This chain's CDR3 is CASSLLPPQSSYNEQFF. In DNA form, the CDR3 reads TGTGCCAGCAGCTTATTGCCGCCCCAGAGCTCCTACAATGAGCAGTTCTTC.